Each of the 15 T cell receptor beta chains below was sequenced from the same sample in a study of blood T cell repertoires in COVID-19. Profiling relied on immunoSEQ multiplex PCR, and the TCRdb table lists in-frame clones only, not all of them. The data contain over 350,000 clones, 88% of them singletons. The sample comprised PBMCs or T cells enriched from blood (not recorded which). The receptors derive from a woman between 18 and 30 years old who had recovered from COVID-19.

V is TRBV24-1 and J is TRBJ2-4; possible D gene TRBD1, 6 bases. Germline assignment: CDR1 KGHDR and CDR2 SFDVKD. The CDR3 runs to 16 residues. The V end was cut by 4 bases, the J end by 5 bases, with 17 bases between. The CDR3 spells CATSDPIKQGQNIQYF. CDR3 coding DNA: TGTGCCACCAGTGACCCAATAAAACAGGGCCAAAACATTCAGTACTTC.

The chain links TRBV30 to TRBJ2-2; D is unresolved. V was trimmed by 1 base and J by 6 bases, leaving 15 bases between them. The CDR3 sequence is 15 residues long. Germline-derived CDR1 and CDR2 are GTSNPN and SVGIG (reference sequence). Here the CDR3 reads CAWSGTVIYPGELFF. In DNA, the CDR3 is TGTGCCTGGAGTGGAACAGTGATTTACCCCGGGGAGCTGTTTTTT.

This clone was counted only a few times. The CDR3: CASSPRTGPGNTIYF. The CDR3 DNA follows: TGTGCCAGCAGCCCGAGGACAGGCCCTGGAAACACCATATATTTT. V usage is TRBV3-1 (or the pseudogene TRBV3-2) and J usage is TRBJ1-3; 7 nucleotides agree with TRBD1. This CDR3 comprises 15 residues. V lost 4 bases and J lost 2; bases outside the gene matches: 5. From germline, CDR1 is LGHDT and CDR2 YNNKEL (reference sequence).

This clone came up a few times. The chain links TRBV7-9 to TRBJ1-2; D unclear. Looked up from germline, CDR1 is SEHNR and CDR2 is FQNEAQ (reference sequence). V was trimmed by 5 bases and J by 5 bases, leaving 9 bases between them. The CDR3 sequence is 12 residues long. CDR3 DNA: TGTGCCAGCAGCGCCATAGTGTATGGCTACACCTTC. Its protein is CASSAIVYGYTF.

This chain links TRBV5-6 with TRBJ1-2; D remains unclear. The CDR3 covers 12 residues. Trimming removed 4 bases from V and 8 bases from J, with 12 bases in between. From germline, CDR1 is SGHDT and CDR2 YYEEEE. The CDR3 bases are TGTGCCAGCAGCCCAGGAGGAGAGGGCTACACCTTC. Its translation is CASSPGGEGYTF.

This clone appeared once. The chain carries TRBV5-1 and TRBJ1-2; no firm D call. The CDR3 runs 16 residues. V was pared by 1 base and J by 1 base, with 14 bases between. Germline-derived CDR1 and CDR2 are SGHRS and YFSETQ. CDR3 amino acids: CASSLRPGQDNYGYTF. The CDR3 DNA follows: TGCGCCAGCAGCTTGAGGCCAGGCCAAGATAACTATGGCTACACCTTC.

The chain employs TRBV30 and TRBJ1-1; D might be TRBD1 (5 bases). Germline CDR1 GTSNPN, CDR2 SVGIG (reference sequence). This CDR3 region has 13 residues. V shed 3 bases and J shed 5 bases, with 13 bases lying between them. CDR3 sequence: CAWRNPGRTEAFF. The CDR3 DNA sequence: TGTGCCTGGAGGAATCCAGGGAGGACTGAAGCTTTCTTT.

The count of this clone is one. V gene TRBV12-5 combines with J gene TRBJ2-1; D perhaps matches TRBD2 (5 bases). The V end lost 5 bases, the J end lost 0 bases, and 14 bases lay between the germline ends. Germline V gene lookup returns CDR1 LGHNT and CDR2 FRNRAP. The CDR3 runs to 16 residues. CDR3 loop: CASGPGVSGSYNEQFF. The CDR3 DNA sequence: TGTGCTAGTGGTCCCGGGGTATCCGGCTCCTACAATGAGCAGTTCTTC.

The chain combines TRBV11-3 with TRBJ2-1, with 8 bases identical to TRBD1. Trimming took 7 bases from V and 6 from J; bases not matched to a gene: 11. The germline CDR1 and CDR2 sequences are SGHNT and YENEEA. This CDR3 spans 15 amino acids. DNA of the CDR3: TGTGCCAGCAAGCCCCACAGGGGGAAAGGCAATGAGCAGTTCTTC. As protein: CASKPHRGKGNEQFF.

V usage is TRBV15 and J usage is TRBJ2-3; TRBD2 matches 11 bases. The germline gives CDR1 LNHNV, CDR2 YYDKDF (reference sequence). V trimming: 2 bases; J trimming: 6 bases; junction bases outside the gene matches: 4. The CDR3 has 15 amino acids. The chain's CDR3 is CATSRLAGGTDTQYF. The DNA for the CDR3 is TGTGCCACCAGCAGACTAGCGGGGGGTACGGATACGCAGTATTTT.

In DNA, the CDR3 is TGTGCCAGCAGTTTCTCGGGGATGGGAAACACCATATATTTT. It is translated as CASSFSGMGNTIYF. The chain uses TRBV28 and TRBJ1-3; D is ambiguous. This CDR3 is 14 amino acids long. Looked up from germline, CDR1 is MDHEN and CDR2 is SYDVKM. V was shortened by 3 bases and J by 4 bases, with 10 bases between the two germline ends. Combining the CDR3 with reference TRBV28 and TRBJ1-3 gives the whole variable domain DVKVTQSSRYLVKRTGEKVFLECVQDMDHENMFWYRQDPGLGLRLIYFSYDVKMKEKGDIPEGYSVSREKKERFSLILESASTNQTSMYLCASSFSGMGNTIYFGEGSWLTVV.

This chain links TRBV7-8 with TRBJ2-1; D gene uncertain. Germline loops: CDR1 SGHVS, CDR2 FQNEAQ. Between the trimmed V and J ends, which lost 1 base and 0 bases, there was a span of 10 bases. This CDR3 contains 16 residues. The DNA of the CDR3 is TGTGCCAGCAGCTTAGATTTGAGTTACTCCTACAATGAGCAGTTCTTC. As protein: CASSLDLSYSYNEQFF.

The chain links TRBV24-1 to TRBJ2-5, with 8 bases fitting TRBD2. There are 13 residues in the CDR3. From germline, CDR1 is KGHDR and CDR2 SFDVKD. V shed 6 bases and J 3 bases; nucleotides not matched to a gene: 2. The CDR3 coding sequence is TGTGCCACCAGTAGAGCGGGGGAAGAGACCCAGTACTTC. This sequence encodes CATSRAGEETQYF.

The rearrangement joins TRBV15 to TRBJ1-1; TRBD1 is a possible D gene (6 bases). Germline V CDR1 and CDR2: LNHNV, YYDKDF (reference sequence). The CDR3 spans 14 residues. V lost 1 base and J 4 bases, leaving 10 bases between the germline ends. CDR3 nucleotides: TGTGCCACCAGCAGAGTGACAGGTGCCACTGAAGCTTTCTTT. It specifies CATSRVTGATEAFF.

The J gene is TRBJ2-2, the V gene TRBV28; a weak D match, TRBD1 (6 bases). V was cut by 4 bases and J by 0 bases, with 6 bases left in between. Germline CDR1 MDHEN, CDR2 SYDVKM. This CDR3 contains 14 residues. The CDR3 region has the DNA TGTGCCAGCAGTTGGACAGCGAACACCGGGGAGCTGTTTTTT. Its translation is CASSWTANTGELFF.